This T cell receptor (beta chain) was retrieved from a study of cytomegalovirus exposure and HLA in healthy donors. A word on this clone: Its antigen remains unidentified.

V lost 0 bases to trimming and J lost 2 bases; unmatched junction nucleotides: 2. Germline V gene lookup returns CDR1 PRHDT and CDR2 FYEKMQ (reference sequence). This CDR3 region has 15 residues. From the 120-subject validation cohort, which was separate from the approximately 670-subject first cohort, the donors were drawn. General study findings and limits: Most observed TCR sequences were rare, whereas some public TCRs were detected in many donors.

Assay used: immunoSEQ multiplex PCR; TCRdb lists only in-frame clones, some missing. The sample lists 250,000 to 350,000 clones, around nine tenths occurring once. This rearrangement joins TRBV13 to TRBJ2-7, with TRBD1 matching over 9 bases. The sample taken for sequencing was PBMCs. The TCR comes from a woman between 18 and 30 years old in good health and CMV-seronegative. The CDR3 coding sequence is TGTGCCAGCAGCTTAGGAGGACAGGGGACCTACGAGCAGTACTTC. This sequence encodes CASSLGGQGTYEQYF. Full variable domain (missing parts from reference TRBV13 and TRBJ2-7): AAGVIQSPRHLIKEKRETATLKCYPIPRHDTVYWYQQGPGQDPQFLISFYEKMQSDKGSIPDRFSAQQFSDYHSELNMSSLELGDSALYFCASSLGGQGTYEQYFGPGTRLTVT.